This T cell receptor (beta chain) was captured by sequencing in a study of blood T cell repertoires in COVID-19. At the level of the study: Acute and convalescent COVID-19 specimens originated in the United States, Italy and Spain. Nucleic acid was either cDNA or gDNA, and it came from T cells, B-cell-depleted T cells, or PBMCs.

How the authors handled the data: The assay estimated nucleated cells by amplifying reference gene primers. Generated by immunoSEQ multiplex PCR, the TCRdb table keeps only in-frame clones and is missing some. V, J and clone size are taken as reported in that table, and D and trimming were inferred from the DNA itself. The sample consists of fewer than 400,000 clones, around 88% of them appearing once. A single count supports this clone. An end of the junction does not agree with germline; a read error may underlie this. What was sequenced was peripheral blood. This sequence originates from a man aged 25-45 years with active or convalescent COVID-19.

The CDR3 DNA sequence: TGTGCCATCAGTGAGGCCAGGGTCAATCAACCCCAGCATTTT. Its protein product is CAISEARVNQPQHF. V is TRBV10-3 and J is TRBJ1-5; D is perhaps TRBD1 (5 bases). CDR3 length: 14 residues. From germline, CDR1 is ENHRY and CDR2 SYGVKD.